The T cell receptor beta chain under discussion was sequenced for a study of OX40 agonist ivuxolimab in advanced cancers. Germline V gene sequence: CDR1 SGHDT, CDR2 YYEEEE. Trimming removed 5 bases from V and 2 bases from J; junction bases left unmatched: 6. The CDR3 length is 16 residues. Data came from immunoSEQ multiplex PCR; TCRdb stores just in-frame clones and leaves some out. The repertoire has around 61,000 clones, about four fifths of them found once; the top ten carry around 5%. This TCR derives from an adult with an advanced solid tumor such as melanoma, head and neck, liver or kidney cancer. The sequencing used CD4+ or CD8+ T cells sorted from blood, collected in a trial of the OX40 agonist ivuxolimab. J is TRBJ2-5 and V is TRBV5-6; 13 nucleotides agree with TRBD2. The CDR3 DNA reads as TGTGCCAGCAGTGGAGGACTAGCGGGAGAGCAAGAGACCCAGTACTTC. Amino acids: CASSGGLAGEQETQYF.